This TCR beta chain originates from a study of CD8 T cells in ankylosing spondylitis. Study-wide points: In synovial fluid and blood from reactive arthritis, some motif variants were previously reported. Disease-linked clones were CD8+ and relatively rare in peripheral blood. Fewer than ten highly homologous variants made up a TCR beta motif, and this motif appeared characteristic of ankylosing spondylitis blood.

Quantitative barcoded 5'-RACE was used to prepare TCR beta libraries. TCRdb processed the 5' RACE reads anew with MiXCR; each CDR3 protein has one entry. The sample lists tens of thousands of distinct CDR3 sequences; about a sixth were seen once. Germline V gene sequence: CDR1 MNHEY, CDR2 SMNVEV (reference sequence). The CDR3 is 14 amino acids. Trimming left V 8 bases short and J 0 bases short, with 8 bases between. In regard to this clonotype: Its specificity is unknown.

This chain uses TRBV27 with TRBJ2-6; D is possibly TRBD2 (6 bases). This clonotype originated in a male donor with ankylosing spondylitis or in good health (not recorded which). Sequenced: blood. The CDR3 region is CASRGLSGANVLTF. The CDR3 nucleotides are TGTGCCAGCCGGGGACTCTCTGGGGCCAACGTCCTGACTTTC.